What follows are 30 T cell receptor beta chains derived from one specimen sequenced in a study of cytomegalovirus exposure and HLA in healthy donors. The PCR contained 60 Vbeta and 13 Jbeta primers. Some clones are missing from TCRdb's copy, which holds only in-frame ones; the method was immunoSEQ multiplex PCR. The table lists 100,000 to 150,000 clones, 73% of them singletons. The sequenced sample consisted of PBMCs. These receptors all stem from a man aged 60 to 75 in good health and CMV-seropositive.

The genes are TRBV29-1 and TRBJ2-5; D is perhaps TRBD2 (6 bases). Trimming stripped 5 bases from V and 5 bases from J, with 18 bases between. Germline V CDR1 and CDR2: SQVTM, ANQGSEA. The CDR3 contains 14 residues. The CDR3 is CSVTSGGAGETQYF. The CDR3 bases are TGCAGCGTTACCTCTGGAGGGGCTGGTGAGACCCAGTACTTC.

The chain joins TRBV4-1 to TRBJ1-6; 7 bases map to TRBD1. V lost 4 bases and J lost 8; bases outside the gene matches: 14. Per germline, CDR1 MGHRA and CDR2 YSYEKL. The CDR3 sequence is 17 residues long. In nucleotides, the CDR3 is TGCGCCAGCAGCCCGAACCCCCGGGACAGAAAATATTCACCCCTCCACTTT. Protein product: CASSPNPRDRKYSPLHF.

This clone was observed a handful of times. J is TRBJ2-5 and V is TRBV18, with 8 bases fitting TRBD2. Germline V gene lookup returns CDR1 KGHSH and CDR2 LQKENI. The CDR3 extends over 15 amino acids. After removal of 6 bases from V and 2 bases from J, the junction contained 8 bases not matched to a gene. As DNA, the CDR3 is TGTGCCAGCTCTTCAGGCGGGGGGCCACAAGAGACCCAGTACTTC. Translating gives CASSSGGGPQETQYF.

This clone was observed once. The chain recombines TRBV5-1 with TRBJ2-5; 7 bases align to TRBD1. The CDR3 consists of 15 residues. V shed 0 bases and J 5 bases; nucleotides not matched to a gene: 7. The V gene's germline CDR1 is SGHRS and CDR2 YFSETQ. The CDR3 loop reads CASSLGAGGRETQYF. The CDR3 coding sequence is TGCGCCAGCAGCTTGGGGGCAGGGGGACGGGAGACCCAGTACTTC.

The chain recombines TRBV25-1 with TRBJ1-4; weak D call: TRBD1 (6 bases). This CDR3 is 15 amino acids long. V was shortened by 3 bases and J by 7 bases, with 15 bases between the two germline ends. Germline V gene sequence: CDR1 MGHDK, CDR2 SYGVNS. The CDR3 loop reads CASSEQGQWFEKLFF. CDR3 DNA: TGTGCCAGCAGTGAGCAGGGGCAATGGTTTGAAAAACTGTTTTTT.

The V and J genes are TRBV7-9 and TRBJ1-2; 7 bases match TRBD1. Trimming at V came to 5 bases and at J to 8 bases, leaving 11 bases not matched to a gene. The CDR3 length is 14 residues. CDR1 is SEHNR and CDR2 is FQNEAQ in the germline V gene (reference sequence). The DNA for the CDR3 is TGTGCCAGCAGCCCGTCTGACAGGGCGGGGGGCTACACCTTC. Protein sequence: CASSPSDRAGGYTF.

The J gene is TRBJ1-2, the V gene TRBV7-9; D may be TRBD1 (5 bases). The V and J ends lost 6 bases and 6 bases respectively, with 17 bases between them. Germline CDR1 reads SEHNR; CDR2 reads FQNEAQ (reference sequence). This CDR3 has 14 amino acids. The CDR3 DNA sequence: TGTGCCAGCAGGACAGTCTCTCGGTACGATGGCTACACCTTC. The encoded protein is CASRTVSRYDGYTF.

V is TRBV10-3 and J is TRBJ2-5, with D possibly matching TRBD2 (5 bases). The end of the DNA is better explained by TRBJ2-7, so the J call may be wrong. The germline V gene has CDR1 ENHRY and CDR2 SYGVKD. This CDR3 region has 14 residues. The CDR3: CAISGTRLSYEQYF. In DNA, the CDR3 is TGTGCCATCAGTGGGACTCGGCTTTCCTACGAGCAGTACTTC.

The V and J genes are TRBV19 and TRBJ1-6, with D hard to call. Between the trimmed V and J ends, which lost 7 bases and 7 bases, there was a span of 8 bases. This CDR3 has 12 residues. Germline V lookup: CDR1 LNHDA, CDR2 SQIVND (reference sequence). This chain's CDR3 is CASTLPNSPLHF. Here the CDR3 DNA reads TGTGCCAGTACCCTCCCGAATTCACCCCTCCACTTT.

The V gene is TRBV4-1, the J gene TRBJ1-2; D uncertain. This CDR3 comprises 13 residues. From germline, CDR1 is MGHRA and CDR2 YSYEKL. V lost 3 bases and J 6 bases, leaving 11 bases between the germline ends. The CDR3: CASSHTTRDGYTF. The CDR3 DNA reads TGCGCCAGCAGCCACACAACGAGGGATGGCTACACCTTC.

This clone was counted between two and nine times. The chain carries TRBV7-3 and TRBJ2-3; D ambiguous. From germline, CDR1 is SGHTA and CDR2 FQGTGA. Trimming pared 5 bases from V and 1 base from J, leaving 4 bases between. This CDR3 is 12 amino acids long. The CDR3 protein is CASSTGTDTQYF. The CDR3 coding sequence is TGTGCCAGCAGCACGGGCACAGATACGCAGTATTTT.

V gene TRBV2 combines with J gene TRBJ1-1; 7 nucleotides agree with TRBD1. V dropped 11 bases and J dropped 0; count of bases not matched to a gene: 12. Per germline, CDR1 SNHLY and CDR2 FYNNEI. CDR3 length equals 15 residues. The CDR3: CAGTTGTVMNTEAFF. The CDR3 DNA follows: TGTGCCGGTACAACCGGGACAGTGATGAACACTGAAGCTTTCTTT.

This clone showed up just a few times. The rearrangement links TRBV19 to TRBJ1-4, with a possible D match to TRBD1 (5 bases). V was clipped by 5 bases and J by 3 bases, with 16 bases between them. CDR3 length: 16 amino acids. Germline CDR1 and CDR2: LNHDA and SQIVND (reference sequence). The chain's CDR3 is CASSPNTGGSNEKLFF. Written as DNA, the CDR3 is TGTGCCAGTAGTCCCAACACCGGGGGTTCTAATGAAAAACTGTTTTTT. The full variable domain, its missing parts supplied by reference TRBV19 and TRBJ1-4, is DGGITQSPKYLFRKEGQNVTLSCEQNLNHDAMYWYRQDPGQGLRLIYYSQIVNDFQKGDIAEGYSVSREKKESFPLTVTSAQKNPTAFYLCASSPNTGGSNEKLFFGSGTQLSVL.

This chain links TRBV28 with TRBJ1-2; 10 bases align to TRBD1. The CDR3 contains 16 residues. V lost 5 bases, J lost 7 bases, and 13 bases stayed unmatched. From germline, CDR1 is MDHEN and CDR2 SYDVKM. CDR3 coding DNA: TGTGCCAGCAGTCCCGCCTTGGGGACAGGGGAGAGTGGCTACACCTTC. Its translation: CASSPALGTGESGYTF.

This rearrangement joins TRBV5-1 to TRBJ2-2; 12 bases are shared with TRBD2. V was clipped by 4 bases and J by 3 bases; unmatched bases: 4. In germline, CDR1 is SGHRS, CDR2 YFSETQ. The CDR3 length is 16 residues. The DNA for the CDR3 is TGCGCCAGCAGCCTAAGGACTAGCGGGGACACCGGGGAGCTGTTTTTT. It yields the protein CASSLRTSGDTGELFF.

The CDR3 coding sequence is TGTGCCAGCTGGGAGCACAGGGGGCCGGGCGGGGAGCTGTTTTTT. This sequence encodes CASWEHRGPGGELFF. The rearrangement links TRBV6-1 to TRBJ2-2; 9 nucleotides match TRBD1. The germline CDR1 and CDR2 sequences are MNHNS and SASEGT. Unmatched junction bases numbered 11, after V lost 8 bases and J lost 7 bases. The CDR3 contains 15 residues.

This chain connects TRBV9 to TRBJ2-1; 8 nucleotides align to TRBD2. The V segment lost 0 bases and the J segment 3 bases; nucleotides outside the gene matches: 5. The CDR3 is 16 residues long. From germline, CDR1 is SGDLS and CDR2 YYNGEE. CDR3 sequence (DNA): TGTGCCAGCAGCGTAGGGCCGGGAGGGGTCTACAATGAGCAGTTCTTC. This translates into CASSVGPGGVYNEQFF. Full variable domain (remainder filled in from reference TRBV9 and TRBJ2-1): DSGVTQTPKHLITATGQRVTLRCSPRSGDLSVYWYQQSLDQGLQFLIQYYNGEERAKGNILERFSAQQFPDLHSELNLSSLELGDSALYFCASSVGPGGVYNEQFFGPGTRLTVL.

The chain carries TRBV28 and TRBJ1-5; TRBD1 might be the D (5 bases). CDR1 is MDHEN, CDR2 SYDVKM, per germline. The CDR3 contains 14 residues. V dropped 5 bases and J dropped 7 bases, with 15 bases sitting between them. The CDR3 is CASSPLAGHQPQHF. The CDR3 region has the DNA TGTGCCAGCAGTCCCCTCGCGGGGCACCAGCCCCAGCATTTT.

This clone is a singleton in its sample. Its ends do not fully match the called genes, so a read error is possible. The chain combines TRBV9 with TRBJ2-7, with 8 positions matching TRBD2. The CDR3 has 14 residues. In germline, CDR1 is SGDLS, CDR2 YYNGEE. The CDR3 sequence: CASGVAGSSYEQYF. The CDR3, as DNA: TGTGCCAGCGGCGTAGCGGGGAGCTCCTACGAGCAGTACTTC.

The chain joins TRBV29-1 to TRBJ2-3; D is undetermined. From germline, CDR1 is SQVTM and CDR2 ANQGSEA. Trimming removed 4 bases from V and 1 base from J, with 6 bases in between. This CDR3 has 12 residues. The CDR3 sequence is CSVASGTDTQYF. CDR3 in DNA: TGCAGCGTTGCTTCGGGCACAGATACGCAGTATTTT.

The chain is built from TRBV7-3 and TRBJ1-1; D call uncertain. V dropped 5 bases and J dropped 0 bases, with 7 bases sitting between them. CDR3 length: 13 residues. In germline, CDR1 is SGHTA, CDR2 FQGTGA. As DNA, the CDR3 is TGTGCCAGCAGCCAACATTTGAACACTGAAGCTTTCTTT. Translation gives CASSQHLNTEAFF.

The rearrangement uses TRBV15 and TRBJ2-5; 8 bases map to TRBD2. Germline assignment: CDR1 LNHNV and CDR2 YYDKDF (reference sequence). The CDR3 consists of 13 residues. Trimming cost V 7 bases and J 5 bases; bases outside gene matches: 6. The CDR3 DNA follows: TGTGCCACCATGGCGGGGGGTTGGGAGACCCAGTACTTC. Protein sequence: CATMAGGWETQYF. The full variable domain, rest sourced from reference TRBV15 and TRBJ2-5, is DAMVIQNPRYQVTQFGKPVTLSCSQTLNHNVMYWYQQKSSQAPKLLFHYYDKDFNNEADTPDNFQSRRPNTSFCFLDIRSPGLGDTAMYLCATMAGGWETQYFGPGTRLLVL.

This chain joins TRBV9 and TRBJ2-5; 7 bases align to TRBD1. The CDR3 is 15 residues long. V lost 3 bases to trimming and J lost 2 bases; unmatched junction nucleotides: 7. CDR1 and CDR2 from the germline V gene are SGDLS and YYNGEE. The CDR3 DNA is TGTGCCAGCAGCGAGAGGGGACAGATTCAAGAGACCCAGTACTTC. Translating it yields CASSERGQIQETQYF.

The rearrangement uses TRBV7-2 and TRBJ2-4, with D possibly TRBD1 on 6 matching bases. The CDR3 is 14 residues long. CDR1 and CDR2 (germline): SGHTA, FQGNSA. V lost 0 bases to trimming and J lost 10 bases, with 13 bases between them. CDR3 protein: CASSLAWQGRIQYF. For the CDR3, the DNA is TGTGCCAGCAGCTTAGCGTGGCAGGGGAGAATTCAGTACTTC.

V usage is TRBV2 and J usage is TRBJ2-5; D may be TRBD2 (5 bases). Trimming cost V 7 bases and J 2 bases, with 11 bases left between them. CDR3 length equals 13 residues. Germline CDR1 is SNHLY and CDR2 is FYNNEI. CDR3 sequence: CASTARRQETQYF. As DNA, the CDR3 is TGTGCCAGCACCGCCCGGAGGCAAGAGACCCAGTACTTC.

The gene calls are TRBV7-2 and TRBJ2-1; D call uncertain. With 0 bases removed from V and 0 bases from J, the gap between germline ends came to 6 bases. Looked up from germline, CDR1 is SGHTA and CDR2 is FQGNSA. CDR3 length equals 15 residues. The DNA of the CDR3 is TGTGCCAGCAGCTTAGCGGTCAGCTCCTACAATGAGCAGTTCTTC. Translating gives CASSLAVSSYNEQFF.

The rearrangement links TRBV5-4 to TRBJ2-6; D ambiguous. The CDR3 is 16 amino acids. Looked up from germline, CDR1 is SGHNT and CDR2 is YYREEE (reference sequence). The germline V and J ends were trimmed by 1 base and 4 bases, with 12 bases remaining between them. The CDR3 protein is CASSLRSQVGANVLTF. The CDR3 DNA sequence: TGTGCCAGCAGCTTGCGGTCCCAGGTGGGGGCCAACGTCCTGACTTTC.

The rearrangement joins TRBV5-8 to TRBJ1-5, with 8 bases aligning to TRBD1. Looked up from germline, CDR1 is SGHTS and CDR2 is YDEGEE. Trimming at V came to 1 base and at J to 3 bases, leaving 9 bases not matched to a gene. CDR3 length: 17 amino acids. CDR3 sequence reads: CASSLRTGTSPNQPQHF. CDR3 in DNA: TGTGCCAGCAGCTTGAGGACAGGGACGTCCCCCAATCAGCCCCAGCATTTT.

This clone was seen just once. The J gene is TRBJ1-2, the V gene TRBV21-1. TRBV21-1 is recorded as a pseudogene. The CDR3 loop spans 16 amino acids. The CDR3 DNA sequence: TGTGCCAGCATCTCTTTAGACTCCCACTCTAACTATGGCTACACCTTC. It codes for CASISLDSHSNYGYTF.

This clone occurred a few times. V is TRBV6-5 and J is TRBJ1-5; TRBD1 is a possible D gene (5 bases). Trimming removed 0 bases from V and 6 bases from J, with 12 bases in between. The CDR3 is 15 residues long. Germline-derived CDR1 and CDR2 are MNHEY and SVGAGI. The CDR3 reads CASSYSKTVPQPQHF. The CDR3 DNA reads as TGTGCCAGCAGTTACTCGAAGACAGTCCCTCAGCCCCAGCATTTT.